This T cell receptor beta chain was sequenced in a study of identical twins. CDR1 is SGHDT, CDR2 YYEEEE, per germline. With 1 base removed from V and 12 bases from J, the gap between germline ends came to 17 bases. This CDR3 is built from 14 residues. There are many counts of this clonotype. MiXCR, run by TCRdb on the 5' RACE reads, gives a single entry per CDR3 protein. The sample lists 450,000 or so distinct CDR3 sequences, less than 25% occurring once. The same sample was also studied in work on T cells expressing NK-cell markers. This second study says: The authors restricted sorting to alpha-beta TCR T cells with an anti-gamma-delta TCR antibody in several experiments. NKG2C+ dominant clonotypes from roughly 6 donors made up about 1.0-7.0% of CD8+ T cells.

The chain joins TRBV5-6 to TRBJ2-1; weak D call: TRBD1 (6 bases). The sequence was collected from a woman in her late teens or twenties in good health. Sequencing was performed on CD4+ T cells sorted from blood. CDR3 residues: CASSLRGGPRVQFF. In nucleotides, the CDR3 is TGTGCCAGCAGCTTGCGTGGGGGCCCCCGAGTGCAGTTCTTC. The full variable domain, rest sourced from reference TRBV5-6 and TRBJ2-1, is DAGVTQSPTHLIKTRGQQVTLRCSPKSGHDTVSWYQQALGQGPQFIFQYYEEEERQRGNFPDRFSGHQFPNYSSELNVNALLLGDSALYLCASSLRGGPRVQFFGPGTRLTVL.